This TCR beta chain comes out of a study of blood T cell repertoires in COVID-19. Study at large: Samples taken during acute and convalescent COVID-19 were collected in the United States, Italy and Spain. PBMCs, B-cell-depleted T cells, or T cells were the source of the cDNA or gDNA that made up the material.

As processed by the authors: Nucleated cell number was recorded as an estimate derived from reference gene primer amplification. This table comes from immunoSEQ multiplex PCR, and its TCRdb copy is limited to in-frame clones, with some not included. The V and J calls and the clone size are those of that table, but D and trimming were determined from the DNA. The data contain roughly 250,000 clones, nearly 85% of them singletons. Germline-derived CDR1 and CDR2 are MNHEY and SVGEGT. This CDR3 is built from 16 residues. Trimming cost V 5 bases and J 2 bases; bases outside gene matches: 9. The TCR comes from a human donor in a cohort sampled during active COVID-19. The V call is TRBV6-2 or TRBV6-3, the J call TRBJ2-7, with TRBD1 matching 10 bases. The specimen sequenced was peripheral blood. CDR3 region: CASSSSRTGGAYEQYF. CDR3 DNA: TGTGCCAGCAGTAGTTCCCGGACAGGGGGTGCCTACGAGCAGTACTTC.